Below, 25 T cell receptor beta chains from the same sample are listed, as sequenced in a study of cytomegalovirus exposure and HLA in healthy donors. Primers included in the PCR were 60 Vbeta and 13 Jbeta primers. Generated by immunoSEQ multiplex PCR, the TCRdb table keeps only in-frame clones and is missing some. Among 200,000 to 250,000 clones listed, approximately 78% were seen once. The sample consisted of PBMCs. The source of these receptors is a woman aged 40 to 50 in good health and CMV-seronegative.

V and J are TRBV21-1 and TRBJ2-5; the table's D call TRBD2 went unverified against the DNA. TRBV21-1 is a pseudogene. The CDR3 spans 16 residues. The CDR3 sequence is CASTHQVAAGPETQYF. DNA for the CDR3: TGTGCCAGCACCCACCAGGTCGCAGCGGGCCCAGAGACCCAGTACTTC.

The genes are TRBV2 and TRBJ2-2, with a tentative D call TRBD2 (7 bases). V lost 3 bases and J lost 5, with 13 bases in between. CDR3 length: 15 residues. Per germline, CDR1 SNHLY and CDR2 FYNNEI. For the CDR3, the DNA is TGTGCCAGCAGTGATGAGGGGGGGCGGACCGGGGAGCTGTTTTTT. Translation: CASSDEGGRTGELFF.

The CDR3 DNA is TGTGCCAGCAGCGCCGGGACAAACTATGGCTACACCTTC. Its protein is CASSAGTNYGYTF. V and J are TRBV9 and TRBJ1-2; D is perhaps TRBD1 (6 bases). The CDR3 length is 13 residues. Germline V CDR1 and CDR2: SGDLS, YYNGEE. V lost 3 bases and J lost 2, with 8 bases in between.

The chain employs TRBV27 and TRBJ1-2; the D gene is possibly TRBD1 (6 bases). Germline-derived CDR1 and CDR2 are MNHEY and SMNVEV (reference sequence). V was clipped by 1 base and J by 0 bases, with 12 bases between them. The CDR3 spans 16 residues. The CDR3 sequence is CASSLLRGLTNYGYTF. The DNA of the CDR3 is TGTGCCAGCAGTTTATTGAGGGGGTTAACTAACTATGGCTACACCTTC.

The genes are TRBV6-1 and TRBJ2-2; no clear D. CDR1 is MNHNS, CDR2 SASEGT, per germline. V was cut by 6 bases and J by 4 bases, with 9 bases left in between. This CDR3 spans 13 amino acids. The CDR3 loop is CASSLRFTGELFF. The CDR3 DNA is TGTGCCAGCAGCCTCAGATTCACCGGGGAGCTGTTTTTT.

In this sample, this clone turned up a few times. The rearrangement uses TRBV6-6 and TRBJ2-3; TRBD1 aligns across 7 bases. The CDR3 length is 13 residues. Trimming removed 2 bases from V and 11 bases from J; junction bases left unmatched: 7. Germline V lookup: CDR1 MNHNY, CDR2 SVGAGI (reference sequence). The CDR3 nucleotides read TGTGCCAGCAGTTACAGCCGGGACAGAGGGCAGTATTTT. This translates into CASSYSRDRGQYF.

The CDR3 DNA is TGTGCCAGCAGCGTAACGGCGTTAACAGCCACTGAAGCTTTCTTT. Protein sequence: CASSVTALTATEAFF. The chain employs TRBV9 and TRBJ1-1, with unresolved D. Trimming took 1 base from V and 4 from J, leaving 14 bases between them. CDR3 length: 15 residues. Germline V gene data show CDR1 as SGDLS and CDR2 as YYNGEE. Variable domain in full (rest from reference TRBV9 and TRBJ1-1): DSGVTQTPKHLITATGQRVTLRCSPRSGDLSVYWYQQSLDQGLQFLIQYYNGEERAKGNILERFSAQQFPDLHSELNLSSLELGDSALYFCASSVTALTATEAFFGQGTRLTVV.

This clone has just a few counts. The V and J genes are TRBV5-1 and TRBJ1-1; D may be TRBD1 (5 bases). CDR1 is SGHRS, CDR2 YFSETQ, per germline. The V and J ends lost 1 base and 1 base respectively, with 8 bases between them. The CDR3 is 14 amino acids. The CDR3 coding sequence is TGCGCCAGCAGCTTGCGTCAGGGGAACACTGAAGCTTTCTTT. It codes for CASSLRQGNTEAFF.

This sequence joins TRBV6-4 and TRBJ2-3, with 9 nucleotides matching TRBD2. CDR3 size: 17 residues. The V gene end was trimmed by 1 base and the J gene end by 6 bases; junction bases not matched to a gene: 11. Germline CDR1 MRHNA, CDR2 SNTAGT. Here the CDR3 DNA reads TGTGCCAGCAGTGACTTCCTTGCGCGGGAGGGGGGGGATACGCAGTATTTT. Its translation is CASSDFLAREGGDTQYF.

This clone was recorded once. This sequence joins TRBV6-5 and TRBJ1-4; D ambiguous. The CDR3 covers 15 residues. V lost 0 bases to trimming and J lost 4 bases, with 9 bases between them. Germline V CDR1 and CDR2: MNHEY, SVGAGI. The CDR3 bases are TGTGCCAGCAGTTACTCGGGCCTCAGTAATGAAAAACTGTTTTTT. Its translation is CASSYSGLSNEKLFF.

This chain uses TRBV27 with TRBJ1-2, with TRBD1 matching over 11 bases. Per germline, CDR1 MNHEY and CDR2 SMNVEV (reference sequence). The ends lost 5 bases at V and 0 bases at J; junction bases unmatched: 8. The CDR3 is made up of 17 amino acids. Here the CDR3 reads CASSPGQGAVANYGYTF. CDR3 nucleotides: TGTGCCAGCAGTCCAGGACAGGGGGCGGTAGCTAACTATGGCTACACCTTC.

This chain connects TRBV30 to TRBJ1-1, with D perhaps TRBD1 (5 bases). CDR1 is GTSNPN, CDR2 SVGIG, per germline (reference sequence). The CDR3 contains 15 residues. Deletions cut 3 bases from V and 6 bases from J, with 20 bases between. CDR3 DNA sequence: TGTGCCTGGAGCAGACAGCTGACCGCGCTGGCTGAAGCTTTCTTT. Residues: CAWSRQLTALAEAFF.

The V call is TRBV28, the J call TRBJ2-7; 11 nucleotides match TRBD1. The V and J ends lost 9 bases and 2 bases, in that order; junction bases with no gene match: 15. The CDR3 runs 17 residues. CDR1 and CDR2 from the germline V gene are MDHEN and SYDVKM. The CDR3 loop is CASLPGQGVVPPYEQYF. The CDR3 nucleotides are TGTGCCAGTCTTCCGGGACAGGGGGTGGTTCCCCCCTACGAGCAGTACTTC.

The CDR3 sequence: CASSLAGHQETQYF. DNA of the CDR3: TGTGCCAGCAGCTTAGCCGGACATCAAGAGACCCAGTACTTC. This chain connects TRBV7-3 to TRBJ2-5; D might be TRBD1 (5 bases). Germline V lookup: CDR1 SGHTA, CDR2 FQGTGA. Trimming removed 2 bases at V and 2 bases at J, with 9 bases between. This CDR3 contains 14 residues.

The chain links TRBV5-1 to TRBJ1-2; D ambiguous. The CDR3 spans 16 residues. The V and J ends lost 4 bases and 0 bases respectively, with 16 bases between them. In germline, CDR1 is SGHRS, CDR2 YFSETQ. CDR3 loop: CASSLSVTAANYGYTF. Written as DNA, the CDR3 is TGCGCCAGCAGCCTGAGTGTTACAGCCGCTAACTATGGCTACACCTTC. The variable domain in full, completed from reference TRBV5-1 and TRBJ1-2, reads KAGVTQTPRYLIKTRGQQVTLSCSPISGHRSVSWYQQTPGQGLQFLFEYFSETQRNKGNFPGRFSGRQFSNSRSEMNVSTLELGDSALYLCASSLSVTAANYGYTFGSGTRLTVV.

The rearrangement joins TRBV7-2 to TRBJ1-4; possibly TRBD1 for D (6 bases). CDR3 length equals 14 residues. Germline CDR1 and CDR2: SGHTA and FQGNSA. V was cut by 1 base and J by 14 bases, with 17 bases left in between. The CDR3 DNA reads TGTGCCAGCAGCTTAGGTATACCTGGACAGAGGCTGTTTTTT. Encoded protein: CASSLGIPGQRLFF.

The chain links TRBV5-6 to TRBJ2-5, with 8 bases aligning to TRBD1. CDR1 and CDR2 (germline): SGHDT, YYEEEE. V trimming: 0 bases; J trimming: 5 bases; junction bases outside the gene matches: 0. This CDR3 has 13 amino acids. In DNA form, the CDR3 reads TGTGCCAGCAGCTTGGACAGGGGGGAGACCCAGTACTTC. Protein sequence: CASSLDRGETQYF.

This clone was seen a single time. The rearrangement joins TRBV30 to TRBJ1-4, with D possibly matching TRBD1 (6 bases). Trimming pared 1 base from V and 8 bases from J, leaving 17 bases between. The germline V gene encodes CDR1 GTSNPN and CDR2 SVGIG (reference sequence). The CDR3 is made up of 15 amino acids. CDR3 coding DNA: TGTGCCTGGAGTGATCCACAGGGCTGGAGCGAAAAACTGTTTTTT. Translated, it gives CAWSDPQGWSEKLFF.

The chain has TRBV14 and TRBJ1-4, with unresolved D. V lost 0 bases and J 2 bases, leaving 7 bases between the germline ends. The CDR3 has 15 amino acids. Germline lookup yields CDR1 SGHDN and CDR2 FVKESK. In DNA, the CDR3 is TGTGCCAGCAGCCAAGATCGGGGTACTAATGAAAAACTGTTTTTT. Translated: CASSQDRGTNEKLFF.

This chain joins TRBV10-1 and TRBJ2-7; 9 nucleotides align to TRBD2. This CDR3 is built from 17 residues. Germline lookup yields CDR1 WNHNN and CDR2 SYGVQD (reference sequence). V lost 4 bases to trimming and J lost 5 bases; unmatched junction nucleotides: 15. The CDR3 loop reads CASSGPYGGRAINEQYF. CDR3 coding DNA: TGCGCCAGCAGTGGACCCTACGGCGGGAGGGCCATCAACGAGCAGTACTTC.

The chain joins TRBV6-5 to TRBJ2-7, with D possibly matching TRBD2 (5 bases). This CDR3 is 13 amino acids long. Germline V gene sequence: CDR1 MNHEY, CDR2 SVGAGI. Trimming took 7 bases from V and 1 from J, leaving 11 bases between them. The CDR3: CASTPQRSYEQYF. DNA of the CDR3: TGTGCCAGCACCCCCCAGCGGTCCTACGAGCAGTACTTC.

This clone was observed a handful of times. V and J are TRBV5-1 and TRBJ2-3, with D uncertain. The CDR3 sequence is 18 residues long. V was pared by 4 bases and J by 2 bases, with 23 bases between. Germline CDR1 is SGHRS and CDR2 is YFSETQ. CDR3 DNA sequence: TGCGCCAGCAGCCGACAAATAACTTACAGAGATTTCACAGATACGCAGTATTTT. Translating it yields CASSRQITYRDFTDTQYF.

The CDR3 region is CASSFLVGDNTEAFF. CDR3 nucleotides: TGTGCCAGCAGTTTCCTTGTGGGCGATAACACTGAAGCTTTCTTT. The rearrangement uses TRBV27 and TRBJ1-1, with D unresolved. The CDR3 length is 15 residues. The V end lost 3 bases, the J end lost 2 bases, and 13 bases lay between the germline ends. Germline loops: CDR1 MNHEY, CDR2 SMNVEV (reference sequence).

The chain couples TRBV9 to TRBJ2-5; D might be TRBD2 (5 bases). The J call is in doubt because the DNA end fits TRBJ2-7 better. CDR1 and CDR2 from the germline V gene are SGDLS and YYNGEE. The CDR3 contains 14 residues. The CDR3 DNA reads TGTGCCAGCAGCGTAGTGGGGAGCTCCTACGAGCAGTACTTC. It encodes CASSVVGSSYEQYF.

The chain recombines TRBV18 with TRBJ2-7; 8 bases map to TRBD1. CDR3 length: 14 amino acids. Unmatched junction bases numbered 4, after V lost 2 bases and J lost 4 bases. Germline CDR1 is KGHSH and CDR2 is LQKENI. CDR3 sequence reads: CASSPGDRSYEQYF. In nucleotides, the CDR3 is TGTGCCAGCTCACCAGGGGACAGGTCTTACGAGCAGTACTTC.